This T cell receptor (beta chain) comes out of a study of OX40 agonist ivuxolimab in advanced cancers. Concerning the study at large: Ivuxolimab was a fully human IgG2 agonistic monoclonal antibody targeting the costimulatory receptor OX40 (CD134). Intravenous ivuxolimab was administered to patients every 2 weeks at six dose levels: 0.01, 0.1, 0.3, 1.5, 3 and 10 mg/kg. Among the roughly 50 dose-escalation patients, approximately 20 had hepatocellular carcinoma, roughly 15 melanoma, 9 renal cell carcinoma and 9 head and neck cancer. A male proportion of roughly 80% and a mean age of 60 years, ranging from about 20 to 85, were recorded for the dose-escalation cohort. Patients were allowed to have had prior anti-PD-1, anti-PD-L1 or anti-CTLA-4 therapy, and around two fifths of the dose-escalation patients had been treated with checkpoint inhibitors. Partial responses occurred in three dose-escalation patients, of whom one had hepatocellular carcinoma and two had cutaneous melanoma. The point of sequencing TCRbeta in the periphery was to test whether ivuxolimab changed TCR sequence diversity and drove clonal T-cell expansion. The paper reports the monotherapy dose-escalation portion (N of about 52 patients) of the phase I ivuxolimab trial.

Study-wide findings and limitations: Low levels of normalized T-cell clonal expansion were also seen in some patients who did not respond. In partial responders in the 0.1-3.0 mg/kg groups, normalized peripheral clonal expansion was found to be among the lowest, especially among CD8+ T cells. After ivuxolimab, expanded clones were on average more numerous among CD8+ T cells than among CD4+ T cells. Clonal expansion of both CD4+ and CD8+ blood T cells was observed from baseline to week 6 at doses 0.1 to 3.0 mg/kg. Which antigens the clonally expanded peripheral T cells were specific for was not determined.

To sequence the TCRbeta CDR3 region, genomic DNA was isolated from the sorted cells. TCRbeta CDR3 regions were sequenced using the immunoSEQ Assay. TCRdb carries this immuneACCESS record with in-frame sequences only. Its versions omit some clonotypes, under half of them owing to an unresolved V gene in the studies checked, with the rest unexplained. This sample has roughly 86,000 clones in its table, and 90% of those were observed once. The ten largest clonotypes hold roughly 0.72% of the sample. The trial excluded patients who had a history of autoimmune disease or were on systemic immunosuppression. Peripheral blood for TCR sequencing was collected from all dose cohorts at baseline, on cycle 4 day 1, and on cycle 7 day 1. Samples were obtained from an open-label, multicenter, first-in-human phase I dose-escalation trial of ivuxolimab. The trial enrolled adults with locally advanced or metastatic head and neck squamous cell, hepatocellular, melanoma or renal cell carcinoma. Before TCR sequencing, CD4+ T cells and CD8+ T cells were sorted from peripheral blood as separate populations.

On this clone itself: The target of this receptor is not known. No clone much larger than this one lies a single base away; base qualities are absent.

The TCR sequence derives from an adult with an advanced solid tumor such as melanoma, head and neck, liver or kidney cancer. Sequencing used CD4+ or CD8+ T cells sorted from blood, obtained in a trial of the OX40 agonist ivuxolimab.

CDR3 region: CASSSQLDRHEQYF. The base sequence is TGTGCCAGCAGCTCCCAACTCGACAGACACGAGCAGTACTTC. The chain is made from TRBV11-3 and TRBJ2-7; possibly the D gene is TRBD1, per 5 matching bases. V and J are truncated by 4 bases and 5 bases respectively, leaving an intervening sequence of 15 bases. The germline V gene encodes CDR1 SGHNT and CDR2 YENEEA. CDR3 length: 14 amino acids, cysteine to phenylalanine. CDR3 DNA is the only sequence kept; it has 42 bases, read in frame from the first base.